This passage covers 17 T cell receptor beta chains from one sample sequenced in a study of blood T cell repertoires in COVID-19. The assay was immunoSEQ multiplex PCR, and TCRdb's table has in-frame clones only and misses some. Of approximately 90,000 clones listed, approximately 88% are singletons. The material sequenced was peripheral blood. The receptors shown here come from a man aged 55 to 70 with COVID-19, enrolled during active disease.

V usage is TRBV19 and J usage is TRBJ1-2, with D possibly matching TRBD1 (6 bases). The CDR3 sequence is 13 residues long. With 3 bases removed from V and 7 bases from J, the gap between germline ends came to 12 bases. Germline CDR1 and CDR2: LNHDA and SQIVND (reference sequence). This CDR3 reads CASSMDRLGGYTF. The CDR3 DNA sequence: TGTGCCAGTAGTATGGACAGATTGGGTGGCTACACCTTC. The whole variable domain, remainder taken from reference TRBV19 and TRBJ1-2, is DGGITQSPKYLFRKEGQNVTLSCEQNLNHDAMYWYRQDPGQGLRLIYYSQIVNDFQKGDIAEGYSVSREKKESFPLTVTSAQKNPTAFYLCASSMDRLGGYTFGSGTRLTVV.

This clone showed up just once. J is TRBJ1-1 and V is TRBV5-1; 9 nucleotides match TRBD1. The CDR3 covers 15 residues. Per the germline V gene, CDR1 is SGHRS and CDR2 is YFSETQ. The V gene end was trimmed by 3 bases and the J gene end by 6 bases; junction bases not matched to a gene: 9. DNA for the CDR3: TGCGCCAGCAGCTGGACGACAGGGGGTTACTCTGAAGCTTTCTTT. Translation: CASSWTTGGYSEAFF. The full variable domain, its missing parts supplied by reference TRBV5-1 and TRBJ1-1, is KAGVTQTPRYLIKTRGQQVTLSCSPISGHRSVSWYQQTPGQGLQFLFEYFSETQRNKGNFPGRFSGRQFSNSRSEMNVSTLELGDSALYLCASSWTTGGYSEAFFGQGTRLTVV.

J is TRBJ2-5 and V is TRBV3-1 (or the pseudogene TRBV3-2); 10 nucleotides agree with TRBD1. This CDR3 contains 15 residues. J gave up 5 bases and V 4 bases, and 7 bases lay outside the gene matches. The germline V gene encodes CDR1 LGHDT and CDR2 YNNKEL (reference sequence). In DNA, the CDR3 is TGTGCCAGCAGCCCTCTGACAGGGGGCGATGAGACCCAGTACTTC. Amino acid sequence: CASSPLTGGDETQYF.

CDR3 region: CASSYKRTYEQYF. Written as DNA, the CDR3 is TGTGCCAGCAGTTACAAGCGAACCTACGAGCAGTACTTC. The V gene is TRBV6-2 or TRBV6-3, the J gene TRBJ2-7; D call uncertain. V was clipped by 2 bases and J by 2 bases, with 7 bases between them. The CDR3 is made up of 13 amino acids. Germline lookup yields CDR1 MNHEY and CDR2 SVGEGT.

This chain links TRBV6-2 or TRBV6-3 with TRBJ1-1; no clear D. The CDR3 length is 12 residues. V lost 5 bases and J 3 bases, leaving 7 bases between the germline ends. Germline V lookup: CDR1 MNHEY, CDR2 SVGEGT. DNA of the CDR3: TGTGCCAGCAGTAACGAGTACACTGAAGCTTTCTTT. This sequence encodes CASSNEYTEAFF.

The CDR3 sequence is CASSLEWGADNSPLHF. In DNA form, the CDR3 reads TGTGCCAGCAGCTTAGAGTGGGGAGCGGATAATTCACCCCTCCACTTT. The rearrangement joins TRBV11-2 to TRBJ1-6, with D hard to call. V lost 0 bases, J lost 5 bases, and 11 bases lay in between. The CDR3 has 16 amino acids. Germline assignment: CDR1 SGHAT and CDR2 FQNNGV.

The rearrangement joins TRBV24-1 to TRBJ2-3, with D possibly matching TRBD1 (6 bases). Between the trimmed V and J ends, which lost 1 base and 2 bases, there was a span of 9 bases. Looked up from germline, CDR1 is KGHDR and CDR2 is SFDVKD. The CDR3 sequence is 15 residues long. In nucleotides, the CDR3 is TGTGCCACCAGTGATTTAAGGGACATCACAGATACGCAGTATTTT. Its protein is CATSDLRDITDTQYF.

The chain employs TRBV9 and TRBJ2-3; D may be TRBD2 (6 bases). The CDR3 extends over 16 amino acids. Trimming removed 0 bases from V and 5 bases from J, with 16 bases in between. Germline values: CDR1 SGDLS, CDR2 YYNGEE. The CDR3 protein is CASSVVGSGGRDTQYF. CDR3 DNA: TGTGCCAGCAGCGTAGTCGGGAGTGGAGGAAGAGATACGCAGTATTTT.

There are a few counts of this clone. The V and J genes are TRBV7-8 and TRBJ2-3, with TRBD2 identical over 11 bases. The CDR3 has 16 residues. Germline trimming cut 4 bases from V and 2 bases from J; bases unmatched to any gene: 5. Germline lookup yields CDR1 SGHVS and CDR2 FQNEAQ. The CDR3 here is CASSSLAGGVTDTQYF. CDR3 DNA: TGTGCCAGCAGCTCCTTAGCGGGAGGGGTCACAGATACGCAGTATTTT.

The gene calls are TRBV11-2 and TRBJ2-2; D might be TRBD1 (6 bases). The CDR3 covers 15 residues. CDR1 is SGHAT and CDR2 is FQNNGV in the germline V gene. The germline V and J ends were trimmed by 3 bases and 4 bases, with 12 bases remaining between them. The CDR3 DNA is TGTGCCAGCAGCTTTACAGGGCGAGGCACCGGGGAGCTGTTTTTT. It encodes CASSFTGRGTGELFF.

This clone showed up just once. This sequence joins TRBV12-2 and TRBJ1-2; the DNA was not compared with TRBD1, the D call given in the table. TRBV12-2 is classified as a pseudogene. CDR3 size: 16 residues. The CDR3 protein is CASRPHIRDTYYGYTF. CDR3 in DNA: TGTGCAAGTCGTCCACACATACGGGACACCTACTATGGCTACACCTTC.

The V call is TRBV4-3, the J call TRBJ2-4; 8 bases match TRBD2. The CDR3 runs 16 residues. The germline gives CDR1 LGHNA, CDR2 YSLEER. The trim removed 1 base at V and 4 bases at J, leaving 6 bases unmatched. The CDR3 DNA follows: TGCGCCAGCAGCCAAGTAACCAGCGGGAGTAAAAACATTCAGTACTTC. Protein sequence: CASSQVTSGSKNIQYF.

The gene calls are TRBV6-5 and TRBJ1-1; no firm D call. V gave up 6 bases and J gave up 0 bases, with 8 bases separating them. Per germline, CDR1 MNHEY and CDR2 SVGAGI. The CDR3 is made up of 13 amino acids. The CDR3 nucleotides read TGTGCCAGCAGGCGTATGATGAACACTGAAGCTTTCTTT. Amino acids: CASRRMMNTEAFF.

The gene calls are TRBV20-1 and TRBJ2-1; TRBD2 aligns across 10 bases. CDR3 length equals 16 residues. The V gene end was trimmed by 5 bases and the J gene end by 10 bases; junction bases not matched to a gene: 17. The germline V gene encodes CDR1 DFQATT and CDR2 SNEGSKA (reference sequence). For the CDR3, the DNA is TGCAGTGCTGGTGAACCAACCGGGACTAGCGACGGAGAGCAGTTCTTC. Translated, it gives CSAGEPTGTSDGEQFF.

CDR3 loop: CASSLGGVGTQYF. CDR3 nucleotide sequence: TGTGCCAGCAGCTTGGGGGGCGTAGGGACCCAGTACTTC. This chain connects TRBV5-4 to TRBJ2-5; a possible D gene is TRBD1 (5 bases). V shed 0 bases and J shed 7 bases, with 10 bases lying between them. The CDR3 covers 13 residues. Germline V gene data show CDR1 as SGHNT and CDR2 as YYREEE (reference sequence).

V gene TRBV9 combines with J gene TRBJ1-1; D is undetermined. The CDR3 is 15 amino acids. Germline V CDR1 and CDR2: SGDLS, YYNGEE. The germline V and J ends were trimmed by 0 bases and 2 bases, with 11 bases remaining between them. Here the CDR3 reads CASSVAVQPNTEAFF. The CDR3 DNA reads as TGTGCCAGCAGCGTAGCAGTACAGCCTAACACTGAAGCTTTCTTT. Using reference TRBV9 and TRBJ1-1 for the parts outside the CDR3, the full variable domain is DSGVTQTPKHLITATGQRVTLRCSPRSGDLSVYWYQQSLDQGLQFLIQYYNGEERAKGNILERFSAQQFPDLHSELNLSSLELGDSALYFCASSVAVQPNTEAFFGQGTRLTVV.

The rearrangement joins TRBV19 to TRBJ2-3, with TRBD2 matching 12 bases. Germline V gives CDR1 LNHDA, CDR2 SQIVND (reference sequence). Losses at the gene ends were 6 bases for V and 2 bases for J; bases not matched to a gene: 9. CDR3 length: 17 residues. CDR3 bases: TGTGCCAGTAGGAAGAACGGACTAGCGGGACTCACAGATACGCAGTATTTT. Translation gives CASRKNGLAGLTDTQYF.